A single sample gave rise to the 5 T cell receptor beta chains below, sequenced in a study of a mutant IDH1 vaccine in newly diagnosed glioma. TCRdb's table, derived via immunoSEQ multiplex PCR, lists solely in-frame clones and lacks some. The sample gives around 41,000 clones, 85% to 90% of which show up once; approximately 1.5% is in the top ten. Time point meaning: week 35, safety follow-up. One vaccine dose held 300 ug of mutant IDH1 20-mer peptide and came with topical imiquimod. Their recognized antigens are unknown. This specimen was PBMCs, taken from a glioma patient whose treatment included an IDH1 peptide vaccine. The source is a man in his forties or fifties with glioma.

The chain carries TRBV4-3 and TRBJ2-2, with D possibly TRBD1 on 5 matching bases. V was shortened by 0 bases and J by 0 bases, with 8 bases between the two germline ends. The CDR3 is 16 amino acids. From germline, CDR1 is LGHNA and CDR2 YSLEER. CDR3 amino acids: CASSQEWTPNTGELFF. CDR3 in DNA: TGCGCCAGCAGCCAAGAATGGACACCGAACACCGGGGAGCTGTTTTTT.

This chain connects TRBV19 to TRBJ1-1; TRBD1 aligns across 7 bases. The germline V gene has CDR1 LNHDA and CDR2 SQIVND (reference sequence). Trimming removed 4 bases from V and 1 base from J; junction bases left unmatched: 6. The CDR3 runs 15 residues. CDR3 in amino acids: CASSTYRGKNTEAFF. The CDR3 region has the DNA TGTGCCAGTAGTACATACAGGGGTAAGAACACTGAAGCTTTCTTT.

V and J are TRBV11-2 and TRBJ2-1; the D call may be TRBD1 or TRBD2 (7 bases each). The CDR3 runs to 13 residues. With 7 bases removed from V and 6 bases from J, the gap between germline ends came to 13 bases. Germline assignment: CDR1 SGHAT and CDR2 FQNNGV. In DNA, the CDR3 is TGTGCCAGCAACAGGGGAGGGGGCAATGAGCAGTTCTTC. Translation: CASNRGGGNEQFF.

The rearrangement uses TRBV18 and TRBJ2-3; 9 bases are a match to TRBD2. The trim removed 4 bases at V and 3 bases at J, leaving 2 bases unmatched. The CDR3 has 14 amino acids. CDR1 is KGHSH and CDR2 is LQKENI in the germline V gene. The CDR3 spells CASSRLAGTDTQYF. The CDR3 nucleotides read TGTGCCAGCTCACGGCTAGCGGGGACAGATACGCAGTATTTT.

The rearrangement links TRBV7-9 to TRBJ2-2; no reliable D call. CDR1 and CDR2 (germline): SEHNR, FQNEAQ (reference sequence). This CDR3 spans 13 amino acids. Trimming cost V 2 bases and J 6 bases, with 7 bases left between them. The CDR3 region is CASSLTPAGELFF. The CDR3, as DNA: TGTGCCAGCAGCTTAACCCCGGCCGGGGAGCTGTTTTTT.